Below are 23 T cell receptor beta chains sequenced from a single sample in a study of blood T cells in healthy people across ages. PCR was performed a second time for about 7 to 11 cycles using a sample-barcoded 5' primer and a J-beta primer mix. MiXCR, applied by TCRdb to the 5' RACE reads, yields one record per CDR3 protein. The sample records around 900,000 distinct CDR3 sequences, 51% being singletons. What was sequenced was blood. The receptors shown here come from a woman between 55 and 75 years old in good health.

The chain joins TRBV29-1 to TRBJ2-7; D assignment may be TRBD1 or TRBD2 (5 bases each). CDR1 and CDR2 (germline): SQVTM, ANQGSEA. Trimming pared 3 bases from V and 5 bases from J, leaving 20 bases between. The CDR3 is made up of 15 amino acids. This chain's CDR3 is CSVELRQRPGNEQYF. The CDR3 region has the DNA TGCAGCGTTGAGCTCCGACAGCGCCCCGGGAACGAGCAGTACTTC.

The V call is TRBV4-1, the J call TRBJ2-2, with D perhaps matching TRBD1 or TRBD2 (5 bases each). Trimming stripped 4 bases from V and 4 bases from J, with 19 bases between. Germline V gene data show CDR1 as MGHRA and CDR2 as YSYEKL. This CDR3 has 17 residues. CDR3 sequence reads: CASSPNRGRVGTGELFF. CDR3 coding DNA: TGCGCCAGCAGCCCCAACCGGGGCAGGGTGGGCACCGGGGAGCTGTTTTTT.

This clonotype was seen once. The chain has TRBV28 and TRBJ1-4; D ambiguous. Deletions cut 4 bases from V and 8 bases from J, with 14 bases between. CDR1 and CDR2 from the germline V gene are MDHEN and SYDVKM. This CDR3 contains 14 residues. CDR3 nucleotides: TGTGCCAGCAGTTACCGCGAATCGGGGGAAAAACTGTTTTTT. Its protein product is CASSYRESGEKLFF. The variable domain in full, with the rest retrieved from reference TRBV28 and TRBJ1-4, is DVKVTQSSRYLVKRTGEKVFLECVQDMDHENMFWYRQDPGLGLRLIYFSYDVKMKEKGDIPEGYSVSREKKERFSLILESASTNQTSMYLCASSYRESGEKLFFGSGTQLSVL.

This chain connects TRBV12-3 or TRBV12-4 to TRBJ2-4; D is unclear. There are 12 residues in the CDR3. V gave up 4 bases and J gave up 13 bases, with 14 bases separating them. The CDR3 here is CASSSSNPEQYF. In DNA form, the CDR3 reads TGTGCCAGCAGTTCCTCTAACCCTGAGCAGTACTTC.

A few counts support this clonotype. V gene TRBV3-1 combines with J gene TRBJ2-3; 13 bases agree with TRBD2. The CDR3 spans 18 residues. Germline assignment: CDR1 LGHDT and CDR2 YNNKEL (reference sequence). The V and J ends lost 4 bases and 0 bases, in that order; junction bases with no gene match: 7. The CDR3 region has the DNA TGTGCCAGCAGCCGCGGACTAGCGGGAGCCCTCAGCACAGATACGCAGTATTTT. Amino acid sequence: CASSRGLAGALSTDTQYF.

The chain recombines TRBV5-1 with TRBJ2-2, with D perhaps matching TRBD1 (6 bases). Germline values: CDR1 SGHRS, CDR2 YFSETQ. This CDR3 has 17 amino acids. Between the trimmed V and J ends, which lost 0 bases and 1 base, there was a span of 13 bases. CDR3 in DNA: TGCGCCAGCAGCTTGGGCCAAACAGGGCAGAACACCGGGGAGCTGTTTTTT. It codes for CASSLGQTGQNTGELFF.

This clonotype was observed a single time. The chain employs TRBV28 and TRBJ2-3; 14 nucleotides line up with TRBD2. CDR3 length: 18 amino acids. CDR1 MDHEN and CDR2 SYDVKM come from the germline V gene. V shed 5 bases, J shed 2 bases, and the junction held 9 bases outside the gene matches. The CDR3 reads CASSKTSGRDADTDTQYF. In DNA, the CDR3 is TGTGCCAGCAGTAAGACTAGCGGGAGGGACGCGGACACAGATACGCAGTATTTT.

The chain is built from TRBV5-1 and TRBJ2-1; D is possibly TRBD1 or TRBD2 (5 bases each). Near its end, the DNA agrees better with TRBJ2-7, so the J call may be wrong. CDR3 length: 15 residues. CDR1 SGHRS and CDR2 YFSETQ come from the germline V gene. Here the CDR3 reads CASSLRGPGYNEQYF. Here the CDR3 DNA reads TGCGCCAGCAGCCTCCGGGGCCCTGGGTACAATGAGCAGTACTTC.

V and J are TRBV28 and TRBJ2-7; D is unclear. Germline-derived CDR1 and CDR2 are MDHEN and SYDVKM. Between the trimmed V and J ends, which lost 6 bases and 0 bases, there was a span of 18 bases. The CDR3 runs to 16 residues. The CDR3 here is CASSHRSVGSSYEQYF. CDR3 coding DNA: TGTGCCAGCAGCCACCGATCCGTGGGAAGCTCCTACGAGCAGTACTTC.

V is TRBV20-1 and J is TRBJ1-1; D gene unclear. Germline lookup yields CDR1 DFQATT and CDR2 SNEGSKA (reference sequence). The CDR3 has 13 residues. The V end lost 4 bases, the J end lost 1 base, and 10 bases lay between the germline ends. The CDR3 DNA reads TGCAGTGCTAAGATAGGCCCGAACACTGAAGCTTTCTTT. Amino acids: CSAKIGPNTEAFF.

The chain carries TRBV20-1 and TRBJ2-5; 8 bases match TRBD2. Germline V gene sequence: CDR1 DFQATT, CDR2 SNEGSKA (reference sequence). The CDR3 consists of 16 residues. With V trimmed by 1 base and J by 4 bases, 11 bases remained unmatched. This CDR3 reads CSARVTSGGGLETQYF. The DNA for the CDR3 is TGCAGTGCTAGAGTAACTAGCGGTGGGGGGCTAGAGACCCAGTACTTC.

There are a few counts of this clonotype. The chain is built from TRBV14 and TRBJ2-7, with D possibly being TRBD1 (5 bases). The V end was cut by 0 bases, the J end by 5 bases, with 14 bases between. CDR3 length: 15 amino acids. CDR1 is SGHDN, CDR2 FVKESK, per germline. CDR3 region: CASSQEAARVDEQYF. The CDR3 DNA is TGTGCCAGCAGCCAAGAGGCGGCCAGGGTAGACGAGCAGTACTTC.

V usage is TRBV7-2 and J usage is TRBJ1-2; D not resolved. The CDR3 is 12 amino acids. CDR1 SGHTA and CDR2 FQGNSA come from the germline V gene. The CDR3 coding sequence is TGTGCGAGGCTTTCCTTGCGCTATGGCTACACCTTC. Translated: CARLSLRYGYTF.

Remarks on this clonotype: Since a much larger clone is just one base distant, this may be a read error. The CDR3 is CASSLPSQGSDTQYF. CDR3 bases: TGTGCCAGCAGCTTACCGAGCCAGGGTTCAGATACGCAGTATTTT. The chain combines TRBV7-9 with TRBJ2-3, with a possible D match to TRBD1 (5 bases). Between the trimmed V and J ends, which lost 2 bases and 4 bases, there was a span of 13 bases. The CDR3 is 15 amino acids. The germline gives CDR1 SEHNR, CDR2 FQNEAQ (reference sequence).

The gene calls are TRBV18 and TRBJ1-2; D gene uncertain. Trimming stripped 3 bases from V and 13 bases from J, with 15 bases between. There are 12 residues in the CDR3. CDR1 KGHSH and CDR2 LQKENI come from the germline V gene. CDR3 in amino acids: CASSPADALGTF. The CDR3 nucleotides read TGTGCCAGCTCACCGGCGGACGCCCTGGGCACCTTC.

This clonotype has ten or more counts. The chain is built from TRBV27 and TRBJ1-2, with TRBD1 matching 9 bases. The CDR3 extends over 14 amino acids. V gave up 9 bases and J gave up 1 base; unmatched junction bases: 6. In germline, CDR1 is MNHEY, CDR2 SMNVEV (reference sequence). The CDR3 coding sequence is TGTGCCAGTTGGGACAGGGCAAATAACTATGGCTACACCTTC. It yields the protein CASWDRANNYGYTF.

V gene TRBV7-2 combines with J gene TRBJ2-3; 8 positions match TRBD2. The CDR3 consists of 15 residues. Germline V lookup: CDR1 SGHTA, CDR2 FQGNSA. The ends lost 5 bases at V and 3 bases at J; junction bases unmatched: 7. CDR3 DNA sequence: TGTGCCAGCAGCCACGGGGGCGGGAGGACAGATACGCAGTATTTT. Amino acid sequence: CASSHGGGRTDTQYF. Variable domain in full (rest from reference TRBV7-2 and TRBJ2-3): GAGVSQSPSNKVTEKGKDVELRCDPISGHTALYWYRQSLGQGLEFLIYFQGNSAPDKSGLPSDRFSAERTGGSVSTLTIQRTQQEDSAVYLCASSHGGGRTDTQYFGPGTRLTVL.

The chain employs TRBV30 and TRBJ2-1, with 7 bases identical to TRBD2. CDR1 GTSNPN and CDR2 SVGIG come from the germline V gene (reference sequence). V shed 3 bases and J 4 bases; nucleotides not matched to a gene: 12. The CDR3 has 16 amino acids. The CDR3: CAWSATFGRSYNEQFF. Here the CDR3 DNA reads TGTGCCTGGAGCGCAACCTTCGGGAGGTCGTACAATGAGCAGTTCTTC.

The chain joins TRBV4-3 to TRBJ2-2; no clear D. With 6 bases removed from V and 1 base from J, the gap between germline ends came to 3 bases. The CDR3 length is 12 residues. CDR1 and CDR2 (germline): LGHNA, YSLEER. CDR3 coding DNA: TGCGCCAGCAGGATGAACACCGGGGAGCTGTTTTTT. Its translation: CASRMNTGELFF.

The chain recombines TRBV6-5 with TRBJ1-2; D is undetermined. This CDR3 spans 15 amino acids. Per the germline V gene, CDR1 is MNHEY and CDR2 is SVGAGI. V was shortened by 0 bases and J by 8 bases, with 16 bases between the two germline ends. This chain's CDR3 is CASSYSSLAVGGYTF. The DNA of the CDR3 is TGTGCCAGCAGTTACTCGAGTCTAGCGGTGGGGGGCTACACCTTC.

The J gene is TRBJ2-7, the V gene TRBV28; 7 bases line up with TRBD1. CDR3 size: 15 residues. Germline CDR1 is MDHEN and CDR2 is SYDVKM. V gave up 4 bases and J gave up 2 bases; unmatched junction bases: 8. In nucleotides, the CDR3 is TGTGCCAGCAGTTGGTACGTGACAGGGACCTACGAGCAGTACTTC. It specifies CASSWYVTGTYEQYF.

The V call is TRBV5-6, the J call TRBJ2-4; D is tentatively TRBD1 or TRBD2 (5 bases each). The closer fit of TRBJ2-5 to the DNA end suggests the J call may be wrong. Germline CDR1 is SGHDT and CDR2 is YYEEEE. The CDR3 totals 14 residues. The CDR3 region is CASSLSRGGGTQYF. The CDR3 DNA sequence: TGTGCCAGCAGCTTGAGTCGGGGCGGAGGGACCCAGTACTTC.

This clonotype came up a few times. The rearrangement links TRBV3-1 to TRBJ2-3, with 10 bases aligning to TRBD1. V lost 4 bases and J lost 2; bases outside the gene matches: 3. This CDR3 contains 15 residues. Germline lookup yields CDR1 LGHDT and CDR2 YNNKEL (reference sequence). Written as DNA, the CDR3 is TGTGCCAGCAGCCCGGGACAGGGGTTCACAGATACGCAGTATTTT. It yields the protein CASSPGQGFTDTQYF.